This T cell receptor beta chain was retrieved from a study of PD-L1 blockade in urothelial cancer. Only in-frame clones appear in the TCRdb table, and some are missing; sequencing was by immunoSEQ multiplex PCR. The profile shows 11,000 to 15,000 clones, approximately 87% of them singletons. Germline V gene data show CDR1 as MDHEN and CDR2 as SYDVKM. The trim removed 5 bases at V and 2 bases at J, leaving 10 bases unmatched. This CDR3 has 17 amino acids. The TCR was taken from a man between 65 and 85 years old with urothelial cancer. The V gene is TRBV28, the J gene TRBJ2-1; the match to TRBD1 covers 9 bases. The specimen was PBMCs, collected around atezolizumab (anti-PD-L1) treatment. The CDR3 loop reads CASSATGQGKTYNEQFF. DNA for the CDR3: TGTGCCAGCAGTGCGACGGGACAGGGCAAAACCTACAATGAGCAGTTCTTC.